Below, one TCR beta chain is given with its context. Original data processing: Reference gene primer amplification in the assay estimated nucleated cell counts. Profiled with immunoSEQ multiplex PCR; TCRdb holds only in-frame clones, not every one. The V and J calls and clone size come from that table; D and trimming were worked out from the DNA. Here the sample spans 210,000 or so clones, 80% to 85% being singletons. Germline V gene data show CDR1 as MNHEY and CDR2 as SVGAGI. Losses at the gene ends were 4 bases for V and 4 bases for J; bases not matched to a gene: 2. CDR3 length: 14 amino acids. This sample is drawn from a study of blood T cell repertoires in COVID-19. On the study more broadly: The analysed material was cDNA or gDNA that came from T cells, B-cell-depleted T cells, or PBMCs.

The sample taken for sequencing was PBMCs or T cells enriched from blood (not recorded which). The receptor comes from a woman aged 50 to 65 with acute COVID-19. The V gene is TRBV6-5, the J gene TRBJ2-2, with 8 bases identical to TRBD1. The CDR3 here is CASSLQGGTGELFF. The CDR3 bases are TGTGCCAGCAGTTTACAGGGGGGCACCGGGGAGCTGTTTTTT.